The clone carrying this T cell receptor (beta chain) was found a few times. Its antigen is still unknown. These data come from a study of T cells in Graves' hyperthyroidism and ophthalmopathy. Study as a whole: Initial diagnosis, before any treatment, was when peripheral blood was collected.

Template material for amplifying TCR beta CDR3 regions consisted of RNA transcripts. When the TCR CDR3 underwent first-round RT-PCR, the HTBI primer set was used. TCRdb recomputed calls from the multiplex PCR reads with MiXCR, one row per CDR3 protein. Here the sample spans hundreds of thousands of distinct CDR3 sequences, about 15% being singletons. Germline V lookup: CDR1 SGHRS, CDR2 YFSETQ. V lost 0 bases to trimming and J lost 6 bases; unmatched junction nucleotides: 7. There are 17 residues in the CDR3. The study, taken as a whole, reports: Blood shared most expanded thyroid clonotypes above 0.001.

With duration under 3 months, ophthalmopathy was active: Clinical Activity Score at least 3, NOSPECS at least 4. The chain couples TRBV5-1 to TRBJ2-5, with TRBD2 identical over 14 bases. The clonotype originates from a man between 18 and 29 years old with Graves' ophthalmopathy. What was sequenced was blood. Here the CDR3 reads CASSLEGTSGSGKTQYF. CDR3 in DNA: TGCGCCAGCAGCTTGGAGGGGACTAGCGGGAGTGGGAAGACCCAGTACTTC.